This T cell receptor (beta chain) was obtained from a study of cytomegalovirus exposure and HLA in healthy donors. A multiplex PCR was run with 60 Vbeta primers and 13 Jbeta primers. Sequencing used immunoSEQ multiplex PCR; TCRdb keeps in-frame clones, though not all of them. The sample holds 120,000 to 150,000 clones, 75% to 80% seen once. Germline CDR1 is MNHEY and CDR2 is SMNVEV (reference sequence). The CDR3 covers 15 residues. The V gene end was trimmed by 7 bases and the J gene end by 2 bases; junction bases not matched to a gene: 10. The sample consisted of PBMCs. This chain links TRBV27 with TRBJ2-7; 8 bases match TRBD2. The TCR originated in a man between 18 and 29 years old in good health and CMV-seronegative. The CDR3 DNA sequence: TGTGCCAGCACGGCCACTACTAGCGGAACCTACGAGCAGTACTTC. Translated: CASTATTSGTYEQYF.